The clone carrying this T cell receptor (beta chain) has ten or more counts. This specimen comes from a study of CD8 T cells in ankylosing spondylitis. TCRdb re-called the 5' RACE reads through MiXCR, storing one row per CDR3 protein. The sample has fewer than 200,000 distinct CDR3 sequences, about 18% seen once. The trim removed 4 bases at V and 7 bases at J, leaving 6 bases unmatched. CDR3 size: 14 residues. The material sequenced was blood, either unsorted or a sorted T cell fraction (not recorded which). The rearrangement links TRBV12-3 or TRBV12-4 to TRBJ1-5; 8 positions match TRBD1. This receptor was identified in a male donor aged 5-29 years with ankylosing spondylitis or in good health (not recorded which). CDR3 sequence (DNA): TGTGCCAGCAGTTGGACAGGGTACGGGCAGCCCCAGCATTTT. It codes for CASSWTGYGQPQHF.